Listed below are T cell receptor beta chains from one sample, sequenced in a study of regulatory T cells in long-lasting Graves disease. TCRdb independently ran MiXCR on the multiplex PCR reads; one entry per CDR3 protein. The sample shows about 430,000 distinct CDR3 sequences, 15% of them seen only once. The data also belong to a second study, concerning T cells in Graves' hyperthyroidism and ophthalmopathy.

This specimen was peripheral blood mononuclear cells (PBMCs), taken at new diagnosis, from a patient treated with antithyroid drugs. These receptors came from a woman between 35 and 50 years old with Graves disease. Each CDR3 is given with its conserved first and last residue. The order of the fields is J gene, V gene, CDR3 protein.

TRBJ1-2 TRBV6-1 CASRSTGQGDGGYTF
TRBJ2-3 TRBV10-3 CAIRPQGRADTQYF
TRBJ1-2 TRBV20-1 CSASKGEGNYGYTF
TRBJ1-4 TRBV6-5 CASSYLGQPNEKLFF
TRBJ2-2 TRBV12-3/TRBV12-4 CASSLDKGTGELFF
TRBJ2-2 TRBV3-1 CASSRDQGDTGELFF
TRBJ2-7 TRBV7-9 CASSDYRTATFYEQYF
TRBJ1-5 TRBV27 CASRGRGGQPQHF
TRBJ2-1 TRBV25-1 CASSGRTSGDDNEQFF
TRBJ2-3 TRBV12-3/TRBV12-4 CASSLSGRGTQYF
TRBJ2-5 TRBV2 CASRGQGEETQYF
TRBJ2-5 TRBV9 CASSVAGQGSSETQYF
TRBJ2-7 TRBV20-1 CSAQMGSTGQYF
TRBJ1-6 TRBV12-3/TRBV12-4 CASSFGAQGSPLHF
TRBJ2-1 TRBV5-1 CASRGSGSAHEQFF
TRBJ2-1 TRBV7-2 CASSAPSGSSYNEQFF
TRBJ2-7 TRBV11-2 CASSSLSRAVPYEQYF
TRBJ1-5 TRBV7-2 CASSLASLSNQPQHF
TRBJ1-1 TRBV3-1 CASSPARGDGSNTEAFF
TRBJ2-5 TRBV15 CATSSLRFQETQYF
TRBJ2-1 TRBV11-3 CASSLEVRWREAHNEQFF
TRBJ2-5 TRBV6-2/TRBV6-3 CASSYPKGTSHQLGTQYF
TRBJ2-3 TRBV2 CASSDYRGDTQYF
TRBJ1-2 TRBV27 CASSPERDGYGYTF
TRBJ2-7 TRBV2 CASSLNPTIYEQYF
TRBJ2-1 TRBV2 CASTREFNEQFF
TRBJ2-7 TRBV11-2 CASSYPETGFPYEQYF
TRBJ2-3 TRBV12-3/TRBV12-4 CASTLSGVSTDTQYF
TRBJ1-6 TRBV28 CASSLTSSPLHF
TRBJ2-5 TRBV20-1 CSARDAGGETQYF
TRBJ2-1 TRBV2 CASSLTSGRGNEQFF
TRBJ2-4 TRBV6-1 CASSQRTSIAKNIQYF
TRBJ2-2 TRBV19 CASSTQRGNGPGELFF
TRBJ2-7 TRBV11-3 CASSLGLAGPPEQYF
TRBJ1-1 TRBV19 CASKRKGQPNTEAFF
TRBJ2-3 TRBV7-3 CASSLTGPDTQYF
TRBJ2-1 TRBV5-5 CASSLAVGKRMNEQFF
TRBJ2-1 TRBV7-3 CASSLTGGRNEQFF
TRBJ1-5 TRBV2 CASSSDRGGNQPQHF
TRBJ2-7 TRBV3-1 CASSQGTAVYEQYF
TRBJ1-2 TRBV19 CASSPQGLNYGYTF
TRBJ2-1 TRBV6-9 CASSYSSGTSGPYSSYNEQFF
TRBJ2-3 TRBV28 CASSLLAGGPSATDTQYF
TRBJ1-2 TRBV28 CASSGLDFANYGYTF
TRBJ2-1 TRBV24-1 CATSDRDRVHEQFF
TRBJ2-5 TRBV24-1 CATSGTGAIETQYF
TRBJ2-7 TRBV18 CASSPGQGPYEQYF
TRBJ2-7 TRBV19 CASSIFGGGTHEQYF
TRBJ1-5 TRBV7-2 CASSARQGSNQPQHF
TRBJ2-7 TRBV7-9 CASSLSGRKGGTGTYEQYF
TRBJ2-3 TRBV7-2 CASSARITSSTDTQYF
TRBJ1-6 TRBV6-2/TRBV6-3 CASSYSSAGGHRDSPLHF
TRBJ2-7 TRBV5-6 CASSLVGTSGMPGEQYF
TRBJ2-1 TRBV28 CASSSLISGTTDEQFF
TRBJ2-5 TRBV28 CASSGGGAQETQYF
TRBJ1-1 TRBV19 CASNYRDKNTEAFF
TRBJ1-5 TRBV30 CAWTPFGQGVNQPQHF
TRBJ2-7 TRBV11-1 CASSFSGQGGFEQYF
TRBJ1-1 TRBV6-2/TRBV6-3 CASSRSRVEAFF